This is a list of T cell receptor beta chains from one sample in a study of blood T cell repertoires in COVID-19. Assay used: immunoSEQ multiplex PCR; TCRdb lists only in-frame clones, some missing. The table records 250,000 to 400,000 clones, about 91% of them present only once. Sequencing was carried out using peripheral blood. These receptors all stem from a woman in her twenties or thirties with COVID-19, enrolled during active disease. Both conserved end residues are part of each CDR3. D genes are given only for firm matches. Where a row states a size, it is once, few, many or the class of an expanded clone; other rows omit it.

V gene,D gene,J gene,clone size,CDR3 protein,CDR3 DNA
TRBV7-9,NA,TRBJ1-2,NA,CASSRGSVIDYGYTF,TGTGCCAGCAGCCGCGGAAGTGTTATAGACTATGGCTACACCTTC
TRBV24-1,NA,TRBJ1-3,NA,CATCLWAGNTIYF,TGTGCCACCTGTCTGTGGGCGGGAAACACCATATATTTT
TRBV5-8,NA,TRBJ1-5,NA,CASSSRLPQHF,TGTGCCAGCAGCTCTAGGCTCCCCCAGCATTTT
TRBV19,NA,TRBJ2-1,NA,CASSPGTNFYNEQFF,TGTGCCAGTAGTCCTGGGACAAATTTCTACAATGAGCAGTTCTTC
TRBV5-1,NA,TRBJ2-1,NA,CASKIETGATYNEQFF,TGCGCCAGCAAGATTGAGACAGGCGCGACCTACAATGAGCAGTTCTTC
TRBV20-1,TRBD2,TRBJ2-5,NA,CSASSPGLAGQETQYF,TGCAGTGCTAGTTCACCGGGACTAGCGGGACAAGAGACCCAGTACTTC
TRBV27,NA,TRBJ1-4,NA,CASSLSSGEKLFF,TGTGCCAGCAGTTTATCATCAGGTGAAAAACTGTTTTTT
TRBV18,TRBD1,TRBJ1-1,NA,CASSLGQDAEAFF,TGTGCCAGCTCACTGGGACAGGATGCTGAAGCTTTCTTT
TRBV5-6,NA,TRBJ1-2,NA,CASSRRVGRDYGYTF,TGTGCCAGCAGCCGGCGTGTCGGGAGGGACTATGGCTACACCTTC
TRBV3-1/TRBV3-2,NA,TRBJ2-3,NA,CASSQGPGQYTDTQYF,TGTGCCAGCAGCCAAGGTCCGGGACAATACACAGATACGCAGTATTTT
TRBV9,NA,TRBJ2-3,NA,CASSVARGQWTDTQYF,TGTGCCAGCAGCGTAGCGCGGGGGCAGTGGACAGATACGCAGTATTTT
TRBV11-2,TRBD1,TRBJ1-2,NA,CASSFAGTGRGYTF,TGTGCCAGCAGCTTCGCCGGGACAGGGCGTGGCTACACCTTC
TRBV5-1,TRBD1,TRBJ1-1,NA,CASSHPQGATLNTEAFF,TGCGCCAGCAGCCACCCACAGGGGGCGACTTTGAACACTGAAGCTTTCTTT
TRBV24-1,TRBD2,TRBJ2-3,NA,CATSDPGLAGNTQYF,TGTGCCACCAGTGATCCGGGACTAGCGGGTAATACGCAGTATTTT
TRBV7-9,NA,TRBJ1-6,NA,CASSPREGRGDSPLHF,TGTGCCAGCAGCCCCCGTGAGGGTCGGGGAGATTCACCCCTCCACTTT
TRBV3-1/TRBV3-2,NA,TRBJ1-1,NA,CASSQGGLYTEAFF,TGTGCCAGCAGCCAAGGGGGGCTTTACACTGAAGCTTTCTTT
TRBV2,TRBD2,TRBJ2-7,NA,CASTGGRSLSYEQYF,TGTGCCAGCACGGGGGGACGGTCCCTCTCCTACGAGCAGTACTTC
TRBV29-1,NA,TRBJ1-2,NA,CSVTGGEARGYTF,TGCAGCGTCACGGGAGGGGAGGCGCGGGGCTACACCTTC
TRBV27,TRBD1,TRBJ2-2,NA,CASLTRDRGYLNTGELFF,TGTGCCAGCCTAACCCGGGACAGGGGGTACCTGAACACCGGGGAGCTGTTTTTT
TRBV4-1,NA,TRBJ2-5,NA,CASSQGIRETQYF,TGCGCCAGCAGCCAGGGCATCCGAGAGACCCAGTACTTC
TRBV9,TRBD2,TRBJ2-5,NA,CASSVEAGGYQETQYF,TGTGCCAGCAGCGTAGAAGCGGGGGGATACCAAGAGACCCAGTACTTC
TRBV2,NA,TRBJ1-5,NA,CASSREGDQPQHF,TGTGCCAGCAGTCGGGAGGGGGATCAGCCCCAGCATTTT
TRBV24-1,TRBD1,TRBJ2-1,NA,CATSDYGTGVVEQFF,TGTGCCACCAGTGATTATGGGACAGGGGTTGTTGAGCAGTTCTTC
TRBV7-9,TRBD1,TRBJ1-6,NA,CASSSRTGSLDSPLHF,TGTGCCAGCAGCTCAAGGACAGGGAGTCTGGATTCACCCCTCCACTTT
TRBV5-1,NA,TRBJ1-1,NA,CASREGLPLNTEAFF,TGCGCCAGCAGAGAGGGTCTACCTTTGAACACTGAAGCTTTCTTT
TRBV5-4,NA,TRBJ1-3,NA,CASSYGQSSGNTIYF,TGTGCCAGCAGCTACGGACAGTCCTCTGGAAACACCATATATTTT
TRBV10-3,TRBD1,TRBJ1-1,NA,CAISEGQGSETEAFF,TGTGCCATCAGTGAGGGACAGGGTTCTGAAACTGAAGCTTTCTTT
TRBV3-1/TRBV3-2,TRBD2,TRBJ2-3,NA,CASSDSGVRTDTQYF,TGTGCCAGCAGCGACAGCGGGGTCCGCACAGATACGCAGTATTTT
TRBV28,TRBD1,TRBJ1-1,NA,CASSFRTGGGTEAFF,TGTGCCAGCAGTTTTAGGACAGGGGGGGGCACTGAAGCTTTCTTT
TRBV6-5,NA,TRBJ1-2,NA,CASSPQGLGGYGYTF,TGTGCCAGCAGTCCTCAGGGACTAGGAGGGTATGGCTACACCTTC
TRBV12-3/TRBV12-4,NA,TRBJ2-3,NA,CASSSRQIDTQYF,TGTGCCAGCAGTTCCCGACAGATAGATACGCAGTATTTT
TRBV28,NA,TRBJ1-2,NA,CARRFGGGRGPVYGYTF,TGTGCCCGCCGTTTTGGGGGCGGGCGGGGGCCGGTCTATGGCTACACCTTC
TRBV14,TRBD2,TRBJ2-1,NA,CASSQLSGGGDEQFF,TGTGCCAGCAGCCAACTTAGCGGGGGAGGTGATGAGCAGTTCTTC
TRBV11-2,NA,TRBJ2-1,NA,CASSSQGNEQFF,TGTGCCAGCAGCTCCCAGGGCAATGAGCAGTTCTTC
TRBV20-1,NA,TRBJ1-6,many,CSASKESSYNSPLHF,TGCAGTGCTAGTAAGGAGAGCTCCTATAATTCACCCCTCCACTTT
TRBV27,TRBD1,TRBJ2-7,NA,CASSLSRDRRLEYF,TGTGCCAGCAGTCTTTCCCGGGACAGGCGGTTGGAGTACTTC
TRBV25-1,NA,TRBJ2-7,NA,CASSAGTFSEQYF,TGTGCCAGCAGTGCGGGAACCTTCTCTGAGCAGTACTTC
TRBV27,NA,TRBJ1-2,NA,CASSPFWAGGYTF,TGTGCCAGCAGCCCCTTTTGGGCCGGAGGCTACACCTTC
TRBV18,NA,TRBJ1-1,NA,CASSPPADTEAFF,TGTGCCAGCTCACCACCGGCAGACACTGAAGCTTTCTTT